The 2 T cell receptor beta chains in this list originate from one sample, sequenced in a study of breast tumors, draining lymph nodes, adjacent tissues. Using its own MiXCR run on the multiplex PCR reads, TCRdb lists one record per CDR3 protein. The sample includes some 21,000 distinct CDR3 sequences, about 38% of them seen just once. Sequenced material: breast tumor tissue. These receptors were obtained from a female donor with breast cancer. Some clones in this sample may be carry-over from other donors' samples.

This clonotype was seen repeatedly, ten times or more. V and J are TRBV6-4 and TRBJ2-3; 8 bases match TRBD2. Per germline, CDR1 MRHNA and CDR2 SNTAGT. The CDR3 spans 16 residues. With V trimmed by 0 bases and J by 2 bases, 4 bases remained unmatched. The CDR3 DNA sequence: TGTGCCAGCAGTGACTCGACGGGGGGGGCCACAGATACGCAGTATTTT. Translation gives CASSDSTGGATDTQYF.

The table lists this clonotype with a few counts. The genes are TRBV10-3 and TRBJ2-7; 9 bases fit TRBD1. Germline V gene lookup returns CDR1 ENHRY and CDR2 SYGVKD. V was clipped by 6 bases and J by 6 bases; unmatched bases: 9. The CDR3 totals 14 residues. CDR3 sequence: CAISSGTGNSEQYF. CDR3 sequence (DNA): TGTGCCATCAGCTCCGGGACAGGGAACTCCGAGCAGTACTTC.